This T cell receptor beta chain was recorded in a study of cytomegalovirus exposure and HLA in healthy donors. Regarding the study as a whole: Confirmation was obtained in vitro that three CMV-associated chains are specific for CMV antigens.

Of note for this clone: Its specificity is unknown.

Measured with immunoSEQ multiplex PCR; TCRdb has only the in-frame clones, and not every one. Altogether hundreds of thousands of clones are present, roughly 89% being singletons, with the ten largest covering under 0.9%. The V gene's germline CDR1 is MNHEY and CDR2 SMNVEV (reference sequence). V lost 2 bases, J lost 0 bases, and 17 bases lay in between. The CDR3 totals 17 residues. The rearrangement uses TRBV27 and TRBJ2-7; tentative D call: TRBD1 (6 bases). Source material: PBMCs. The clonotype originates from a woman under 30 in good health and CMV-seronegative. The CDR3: CASSLISPGDSSYEQYF. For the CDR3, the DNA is TGTGCCAGCAGTTTAATCAGCCCAGGGGATAGCTCCTACGAGCAGTACTTC.